The TCR beta chain under discussion was sequenced for a study of T cells expressing NK-cell markers. Study overall: CD3+CD56+NKG2C+, CD3+CD56+NKG2C- and CD3+CD56-NKG2C+ T cells, once sorted, supplied the TCR beta repertoires.

5'RACE template switching with UMIs generated TCR beta cDNA. TCRdb reprocessed the 5' RACE reads and stores each CDR3 protein as one record, lacking DNA. The sample table sets out 350,000 to 450,000 distinct CDR3 sequences. The sequence derives from a man aged 18-69 years in good health. Sequenced: blood T cells: a sorted CD56 or NKG2C T cell subset, CD4+ or CD8+ T cells, or bulk PBMC T cells (not recorded which).

CDR3 protein: CASSLPPQGPTLYYEQYF. This chain joins TRBV7-6 and TRBJ2-7; the TCRdb D gene call, TRBD2, has no DNA to confirm it. This CDR3 has 18 residues. Germline-derived CDR1 and CDR2 are SGHVS and FNYEAQ.